These 29 T cell receptor beta chains were sequenced from one sample in a study of blood T cell repertoires in COVID-19. The table came from immunoSEQ multiplex PCR; TCRdb's copy has only in-frame clones and leaves some out. The table has 400,000 to 550,000 clones, roughly 90% seen once. Sequencing used peripheral blood. The receptors here all came from a woman aged 30 to 39 with acute or convalescent COVID-19.

The chain links TRBV11-2 to TRBJ2-1; D is perhaps TRBD2 (6 bases). This CDR3 has 15 residues. The V end was cut by 0 bases, the J end by 9 bases, with 15 bases between. Germline CDR1 reads SGHAT; CDR2 reads FQNNGV. Written as DNA, the CDR3 is TGTGCCAGCAGCTTAGAGACTAGGGGTTTTTTTGAGCAGTTCTTC. Its translation: CASSLETRGFFEQFF.

The rearrangement joins TRBV5-1 to TRBJ2-7; maybe TRBD1 (5 bases). Trimming cost V 0 bases and J 5 bases, with 12 bases left between them. The CDR3 loop spans 14 amino acids. Per germline, CDR1 SGHRS and CDR2 YFSETQ. The CDR3 loop reads CASSLGPGKNEQYF. The CDR3 DNA sequence: TGCGCCAGCAGCTTGGGTCCAGGGAAAAACGAGCAGTACTTC.

This chain uses TRBV9 with TRBJ2-6; D is uncertain. In germline, CDR1 is SGDLS, CDR2 YYNGEE. The CDR3 is 14 residues long. Trimming stripped 0 bases from V and 3 bases from J, with 4 bases between. The DNA of the CDR3 is TGTGCCAGCAGCGTAGCAATTGGGGCCAACGTCCTGACTTTC. As protein: CASSVAIGANVLTF. Combining the CDR3 with reference TRBV9 and TRBJ2-6 gives the whole variable domain DSGVTQTPKHLITATGQRVTLRCSPRSGDLSVYWYQQSLDQGLQFLIQYYNGEERAKGNILERFSAQQFPDLHSELNLSSLELGDSALYFCASSVAIGANVLTFGAGSRLTVL.

This clone occurred once. This chain connects TRBV11-2 to TRBJ1-1; the match to TRBD1 covers 7 bases. The ends lost 1 base at V and 1 base at J; junction bases unmatched: 3. The CDR3 is 15 residues long. Looked up from germline, CDR1 is SGHAT and CDR2 is FQNNGV. The CDR3 DNA sequence: TGTGCCAGCAGCTTAGCGGGGACAGCGAACACTGAAGCTTTCTTT. Encoded protein: CASSLAGTANTEAFF.

This clone showed up just once. The rearrangement links TRBV30 to TRBJ2-7; 11 bases are shared with TRBD1. The germline V gene has CDR1 GTSNPN and CDR2 SVGIG (reference sequence). J was trimmed by 3 bases and V by 4 bases; bases with no gene match: 5. The CDR3 length is 14 residues. CDR3 bases: TGTGCCTGGACGCCGGGGACAGGGGGCTACGAGCAGTACTTC. Its protein is CAWTPGTGGYEQYF.

The chain is built from TRBV7-6 and TRBJ1-6; D is possibly TRBD1 (5 bases). CDR1 is SGHVS, CDR2 FNYEAQ, per germline. V was clipped by 5 bases and J by 8 bases, with 19 bases between them. The length of the CDR3 is 16 residues. CDR3 in DNA: TGTGCCAGCAGCCCGCAGGGACCCGGAGGGTATTCACCCCTCCACTTT. It translates to CASSPQGPGGYSPLHF.

The chain couples TRBV24-1 to TRBJ2-7, with D tentatively TRBD1 (5 bases). The germline V gene encodes CDR1 KGHDR and CDR2 SFDVKD. This CDR3 is built from 13 residues. With 4 bases removed from V and 5 bases from J, the gap between germline ends came to 11 bases. The CDR3 DNA reads as TGTGCCACCAGTGAACCTCAGGGTGACGAGCAGTACTTC. This sequence encodes CATSEPQGDEQYF.

V gene TRBV7-9 combines with J gene TRBJ1-3, with unresolved D. CDR3 length: 15 residues. The germline gives CDR1 SEHNR, CDR2 FQNEAQ (reference sequence). V shed 2 bases and J shed 0 bases, with 8 bases lying between them. CDR3 sequence: CASSLRGSSGNTIYF. In nucleotides, the CDR3 is TGTGCCAGCAGCTTAAGAGGGAGCTCTGGAAACACCATATATTTT. Variable domain in full (rest from reference TRBV7-9 and TRBJ1-3): DTGVSQNPRHKITKRGQNVTFRCDPISEHNRLYWYRQTLGQGPEFLTYFQNEAQLEKSRLLSDRFSAERPKGSFSTLEIQRTEQGDSAMYLCASSLRGSSGNTIYFGEGSWLTVV.

The chain combines TRBV6-5 with TRBJ1-3; D may be TRBD1 (5 bases). V gave up 8 bases and J gave up 15 bases, with 17 bases separating them. From germline, CDR1 is MNHEY and CDR2 SVGAGI. CDR3 length: 11 amino acids. The CDR3 protein is CASGGIQGRYF. DNA of the CDR3: TGTGCCAGCGGGGGGATCCAGGGAAGATATTTT.

The chain links TRBV2 to TRBJ2-3; D possibly corresponds to TRBD2 (6 bases). CDR3 size: 13 residues. V lost 8 bases, J lost 1 base, and 10 bases lay in between. Germline assignment: CDR1 SNHLY and CDR2 FYNNEI. CDR3 DNA: TGTGCCAGCTACGGAGGGGGCACAGATACGCAGTATTTT. Amino acids: CASYGGGTDTQYF.

The gene calls are TRBV6-5 and TRBJ2-7; 9 bases are shared with TRBD2. The CDR3 runs 15 residues. From germline, CDR1 is MNHEY and CDR2 SVGAGI. Losses at the gene ends were 5 bases for V and 3 bases for J; bases not matched to a gene: 8. CDR3 DNA: TGTGCCAGCAGTCGAAGCATGACTAGCGGCTACGAGCAGTACTTC. It specifies CASSRSMTSGYEQYF.

This chain links TRBV6-1 with TRBJ2-7; TRBD1 matches at 7 bases. The CDR3 extends over 15 amino acids. J gave up 0 bases and V 1 base, and 3 bases lay outside the gene matches. Germline V lookup: CDR1 MNHNS, CDR2 SASEGT. CDR3 coding DNA: TGTGCCAGCAGTGAAGGGACAGGAAGCTCCTACGAGCAGTACTTC. This translates into CASSEGTGSSYEQYF.

The chain employs TRBV19 and TRBJ2-7, with D possibly matching TRBD2 (6 bases). V dropped 3 bases and J dropped 5 bases, with 11 bases sitting between them. The CDR3 spans 13 residues. CDR1 LNHDA and CDR2 SQIVND come from the germline V gene (reference sequence). CDR3 residues: CASSIGWRDEQYF. Here the CDR3 DNA reads TGTGCCAGTAGTATTGGTTGGAGGGACGAGCAGTACTTC. Based on the CDR3 plus reference TRBV19 and TRBJ2-7, the full variable domain is DGGITQSPKYLFRKEGQNVTLSCEQNLNHDAMYWYRQDPGQGLRLIYYSQIVNDFQKGDIAEGYSVSREKKESFPLTVTSAQKNPTAFYLCASSIGWRDEQYFGPGTRLTVT.

Regarding this clone: Germline and junction disagree at one end, which may indicate a read error. V usage is TRBV29-1 and J usage is TRBJ1-2, with D hard to call. The germline V gene has CDR1 SQVTM and CDR2 ANQGSEA. There are 10 residues in the CDR3. The chain's CDR3 is CSVEDPFGSF. CDR3 bases: TGCAGCGTTGAAGATCCTTTCGGGTCATTC.

In DNA, the CDR3 is TGTGCCAGCAGCTTAGGAGTTGGCGGGGGGGCCTTAGATACGCAGTATTTT. Translated, it gives CASSLGVGGGALDTQYF. This chain connects TRBV7-2 to TRBJ2-3; the match to TRBD2 covers 9 bases. The V gene's germline CDR1 is SGHTA and CDR2 FQGNSA. The CDR3 contains 17 residues. Trimming took 1 base from V and 5 from J; bases not matched to a gene: 10. Based on the CDR3 plus reference TRBV7-2 and TRBJ2-3, the full variable domain is GAGVSQSPSNKVTEKGKDVELRCDPISGHTALYWYRQSLGQGLEFLIYFQGNSAPDKSGLPSDRFSAERTGGSVSTLTIQRTQQEDSAVYLCASSLGVGGGALDTQYFGPGTRLTVL.

The CDR3 loop reads CASSYQVHGELFF. The CDR3 bases are TGTGCCAGCAGTTATCAGGTTCACGGGGAGCTGTTTTTT. The chain has TRBV6-2 or TRBV6-3 and TRBJ2-2; the D is unclear. With 3 bases removed from V and 7 bases from J, the gap between germline ends came to 9 bases. The CDR3 runs 13 residues. The germline gives CDR1 MNHEY, CDR2 SVGEGT.

The chain uses TRBV5-4 and TRBJ2-1; 7 nucleotides match TRBD1. CDR1 and CDR2 from the germline V gene are SGHNT and YYREEE (reference sequence). With V trimmed by 4 bases and J by 5 bases, 12 bases remained unmatched. The CDR3 consists of 16 residues. The CDR3 sequence: CASSGSKTGNHNEQFF. The CDR3 DNA sequence: TGTGCCAGCAGCGGCTCGAAGACAGGGAACCACAATGAGCAGTTCTTC.

The chain recombines TRBV4-1 with TRBJ2-7, with a tentative D call TRBD1 (6 bases). Trimming stripped 3 bases from V and 4 bases from J, with 19 bases between. The germline V gene has CDR1 MGHRA and CDR2 YSYEKL. CDR3 length: 16 amino acids. CDR3: CASSQPIRGGNYEQYF. Here the CDR3 DNA reads TGCGCCAGCAGCCAGCCCATTAGAGGGGGAAATTACGAGCAGTACTTC.

The chain is built from TRBV6-1 and TRBJ1-4; 11 positions agree with TRBD1. The V and J ends lost 3 bases and 9 bases, in that order; junction bases with no gene match: 9. CDR1 is MNHNS, CDR2 SASEGT, per germline. The CDR3 is made up of 16 amino acids. CDR3 amino acids: CASSEGQGVYGKKLFF. In DNA form, the CDR3 reads TGTGCCAGCAGTGAGGGACAGGGGGTTTACGGAAAAAAACTGTTTTTT.

V usage is TRBV5-1 and J usage is TRBJ2-5; 10 bases fit TRBD1. V shed 2 bases, J shed 4 bases, and the junction held 2 bases outside the gene matches. Germline V CDR1 and CDR2: SGHRS, YFSETQ. The CDR3 covers 14 residues. CDR3 sequence (DNA): TGCGCCAGCAGCTTCCGGGACAGGGGAGAGACCCAGTACTTC. It codes for CASSFRDRGETQYF.

V gene TRBV12-3 or TRBV12-4 combines with J gene TRBJ1-2; D possibly corresponds to TRBD1 (6 bases). V lost 2 bases, J lost 8 bases, and 12 bases lay in between. The CDR3 consists of 13 residues. The chain's CDR3 is CASSLRQVGGYTF. The CDR3 DNA follows: TGTGCCAGCAGTTTAAGACAGGTTGGAGGCTACACCTTC.

V is TRBV19 and J is TRBJ2-1, with 9 bases fitting TRBD2. This CDR3 spans 15 amino acids. V shed 6 bases and J 6 bases; nucleotides not matched to a gene: 9. CDR1 LNHDA and CDR2 SQIVND come from the germline V gene (reference sequence). This CDR3 is CASRRGASGVNEQFF. The DNA for the CDR3 is TGTGCCAGTAGGCGCGGGGCTAGCGGGGTCAATGAGCAGTTCTTC.

Here the CDR3 DNA reads TGTGCCAGCAGTGAACCGGGACAGGGGGCTGGAAATGAGCAGTTCTTC. It codes for CASSEPGQGAGNEQFF. The chain links TRBV6-1 to TRBJ2-1, with 12 nucleotides matching TRBD1. The germline V gene encodes CDR1 MNHNS and CDR2 SASEGT. The CDR3 has 16 amino acids. With V trimmed by 2 bases and J by 7 bases, 6 bases remained unmatched.

This rearrangement joins TRBV28 to TRBJ1-1; 7 nucleotides agree with TRBD1. The V gene's germline CDR1 is MDHEN and CDR2 SYDVKM. V shed 3 bases and J 1 base; nucleotides not matched to a gene: 5. The CDR3 extends over 15 amino acids. The chain's CDR3 is CASSFPQGRNTEAFF. The DNA for the CDR3 is TGTGCCAGCAGTTTTCCACAGGGGAGGAACACTGAAGCTTTCTTT.

The rearrangement joins TRBV3-1 (or the pseudogene TRBV3-2) to TRBJ1-3; D unclear. The germline V gene encodes CDR1 LGHDT and CDR2 YNNKEL (reference sequence). V was trimmed by 5 bases and J by 0 bases, leaving 14 bases between them. The CDR3 is 16 amino acids. CDR3 bases: TGTGCCAGCAGCAGTCAGCGTACCAACTCTGGAAACACCATATATTTT. The encoded protein is CASSSQRTNSGNTIYF.

The chain recombines TRBV5-1 with TRBJ1-1, with 7 nucleotides matching TRBD1. J was trimmed by 1 base and V by 3 bases; bases with no gene match: 9. Germline values: CDR1 SGHRS, CDR2 YFSETQ. CDR3 length equals 16 residues. CDR3 region: CASSSNRGMRNTEAFF. DNA of the CDR3: TGCGCCAGCAGCTCGAACAGGGGTATGAGGAACACTGAAGCTTTCTTT.

This chain joins TRBV28 and TRBJ1-2; D perhaps matches TRBD1 (5 bases). The CDR3 is 15 amino acids. Germline V gives CDR1 MDHEN, CDR2 SYDVKM. V lost 2 bases and J lost 4, with 14 bases in between. The CDR3 loop reads CASSLIPQGTYGYTF. DNA for the CDR3: TGTGCCAGCAGTTTAATTCCCCAGGGAACCTATGGCTACACCTTC.

This sequence joins TRBV6-2 or TRBV6-3 and TRBJ2-5; tentative D call: TRBD2 (5 bases). CDR1 and CDR2 from the germline V gene are MNHEY and SVGEGT. Trimming removed 4 bases from V and 9 bases from J, with 9 bases in between. This CDR3 comprises 11 residues. The CDR3: CASSSGVAQYF. The CDR3 DNA reads as TGTGCCAGCAGTTCCGGGGTGGCCCAGTACTTC.

The CDR3, as DNA: TGTGCCAGCAGCTTGTGGACAGCCGGGTCTTGGAGCACCTTC. This translates into CASSLWTAGSWSTF. V is TRBV5-6 and J is TRBJ1-2, with D perhaps TRBD1 (6 bases). Germline CDR1 and CDR2: SGHDT and YYEEEE. The CDR3 runs 14 residues. V dropped 1 base and J dropped 13 bases, with 20 bases sitting between them.